This TCR beta chain was sequenced in a study of T-cell reconstitution after alpha-beta-depleted transplantation in children. CDR3 size: 13 residues. Germline V gives CDR1 DFQATT, CDR2 SNEGSKA (reference sequence). V was shortened by 6 bases and J by 3 bases, with 11 bases between the two germline ends. This clonotype was observed a few times. Antigen unknown. General study findings and limits: Hyperexpanded clones declined; after one year, newly produced T cells mostly supplied diversity. Reportedly, alpha-beta T cells present about two months post-transplant originated from several hundred expanded clones of graft origin. High day-60 TCRbeta diversity in some patients came from surviving recipient T cells and thymic progenitors.

A library of TCRbeta sequences, prepared with unique molecular identifiers, was generated. TCRdb re-derived calls from the PCR reads in MiXCR, one entry per CDR3 protein. The sample lists about 460,000 distinct CDR3 sequences, roughly 10% occurring once. The material sequenced was PBMCs, taken before TCRalphabeta/CD19-depleted stem cell transplant. This TCR came from a child aged 2 to 10 with inherited bone marrow failure, due to receive a stem cell transplant. V usage is TRBV20-1 and J usage is TRBJ1-4; D is undetermined. CDR3 nucleotide sequence: TGCAGTGCGCCCGGGCGGTCTAATGAAAAACTGTTTTTT. It encodes CSAPGRSNEKLFF.